This is a list of T cell receptor beta chains from one sample in a study of beta chain features in type 1 diabetes. Here immunoSEQ multiplex PCR was the method, and the copy in TCRdb shows in-frame clones only, minus some. The table records approximately 160,000 clones, approximately 9.1% of them present only once. The material sequenced was central memory CD4+ T cells from blood. These receptors all stem from a woman aged 18-35 years in good health. CDR3s include the opening cysteine and the closing phenylalanine or tryptophan. The D gene is left open where the match is weak. Expanded clones are given a class, and other clones once, few, many or no size at all.

abundance,v_gene,d_gene,j_gene,CDR3nt,CDR3aa
-,TRBV29-1,TRBD1,TRBJ2-2,TGCAGCGTTAGGGGGCCTTCGAACACCGGGGAGCTGTTTTTT,CSVRGPSNTGELFF
many,TRBV7-8,-,TRBJ2-3,TGTGCCAGCAGCTTATCCTCTGGGGGGGGCCTTAGCACAGATACGCAGTATTTT,CASSLSSGGGLSTDTQYF
few,TRBV27,-,TRBJ1-6,TGTGCCAGCAGTCCGGGGTTCTATAATTCACCCCTCCACTTT,CASSPGFYNSPLHF
-,TRBV5-1,TRBD1,TRBJ2-7,TGCGCCAGCAGCCCCGGGGCAGGGGGCGCCTACGAGCAGTACTTC,CASSPGAGGAYEQYF
-,TRBV7-9,-,TRBJ1-5,TGTGCCAGCAGCTTAGGGGCAGGCACCAATCAGCCCCAGCATTTT,CASSLGAGTNQPQHF
-,TRBV19,TRBD2,TRBJ2-1,TGTGCCACCTACAAGGGGCTAGCGGGAGTAAATGAGCAGTTCTTC,CATYKGLAGVNEQFF
-,TRBV2,TRBD2,TRBJ2-1,TGTGCCAGCAGCCGGACTAGCGGGAGGGATTCCTACAATGAGCAGTTCTTC,CASSRTSGRDSYNEQFF
few,TRBV9,TRBD1,TRBJ2-7,TGTGCCAGCAGCCATCCGGGACAGGGGAGCCACGAGCAGTACTTC,CASSHPGQGSHEQYF
-,TRBV6-5,-,TRBJ2-7,TGTGCCAGCAGCCCCCATTCCTACGAGCAGTACTTC,CASSPHSYEQYF
few,TRBV9,-,TRBJ1-2,TGTGCCAGCAGCCCCCCTGCGGGGAACTATGGCTACACCTTC,CASSPPAGNYGYTF
-,TRBV19,TRBD1,TRBJ1-2,TGTGCCAGTAGAGTTTCGGACAGGGAGGATGGCTACACCTTC,CASRVSDREDGYTF
few,TRBV7-2,-,TRBJ1-3,TGTGCCAGCAGCTTAGACAGGTTCTCTGGAAACACCATATATTTT,CASSLDRFSGNTIYF
-,TRBV6-4,TRBD1,TRBJ1-1,TGTGCCAGCAGGAGGACAGGTTTGAACACTGAAGCTTTCTTT,CASRRTGLNTEAFF
-,TRBV5-1,TRBD2,TRBJ2-5,TGCGCCAGCAGCTTGGAAAGGACTAGCAGTCGAGAGACCCAGTACTTC,CASSLERTSSRETQYF
-,TRBV27,-,TRBJ2-5,TGTGCCAGCAGCTCGATGGTCCACGAGGCCCAGTACTTC,CASSSMVHEAQYF
few,TRBV5-1,TRBD2,TRBJ2-1,TGCGCCAGCAGCTTAAACGGACTAGAATACAATGAGCAGTTCTTC,CASSLNGLEYNEQFF
-,TRBV27,-,TRBJ1-1,TGTGCCAGCAGCCCTCAGGGGACTGAAGCTTTCTTT,CASSPQGTEAFF
few,TRBV19,-,TRBJ2-2,TGTGCCAGTACACAGGAATACGTCGGGGAGCTGTTTTTT,CASTQEYVGELFF
-,TRBV4-1,-,TRBJ1-3,TGCGCCATCCGGGGTCTTGGAAACACCATATATTTT,CAIRGLGNTIYF
-,TRBV6-5,TRBD1,TRBJ1-2,TGTGCCAGCAGTTACTCGACAGGGCAGAATGGCTACACCTTC,CASSYSTGQNGYTF
-,TRBV30,TRBD2,TRBJ2-1,TGTGCCTGGAGCGAGCGACTAGCGCGGAATTACAATGAGCAGTTCTTC,CAWSERLARNYNEQFF
-,TRBV2,-,TRBJ2-1,TGTGCCAGCAGTGAATTAAACAATGAGCAGTTCTTC,CASSELNNEQFF
-,TRBV11-3,TRBD2,TRBJ2-1,TGTGCCAGCAGCTCTATGGGTACTAGCGGGAGGATGAATGAGCAGTTCTTC,CASSSMGTSGRMNEQFF
-,TRBV18,TRBD1,TRBJ2-7,TGTGCCAGCTCGTCACAGGGGGCGACCTCCTACGAGCAGTACTTC,CASSSQGATSYEQYF
few,TRBV7-3,TRBD2,TRBJ2-1,TGTGCCAGCAGCCAGGGGACTAGCTCCTACAATGAGCAGTTCTTC,CASSQGTSSYNEQFF
-,TRBV5-4,TRBD1,TRBJ2-3,TGTGCCAGCAGCCCACGGACAGGGGGCGTACCAGATACGCAGTATTTT,CASSPRTGGVPDTQYF
few,TRBV2,-,TRBJ1-1,TGTGCCAGCAATAACGGACAGTCCAACACTGAAGCTTTCTTT,CASNNGQSNTEAFF
-,TRBV7-6,TRBD1,TRBJ2-2,TGTGCCAGCAGCCCTAACAGGGGAAAGAACACCGGGGAGCTGTTTTTT,CASSPNRGKNTGELFF
few,TRBV2,TRBD2,TRBJ2-7,TGTGCCAGCAGTTACCTAGCGGGGGCCTCCTACGAGCAGTACTTC,CASSYLAGASYEQYF